This is a list of T cell receptor beta chains from one sample in a study of blood T cell repertoires in COVID-19. Sequenced by immunoSEQ multiplex PCR; TCRdb stores in-frame clones only, minus some. In the table there are 200,000 to 250,000 clones, just over 90% of which are singletons. The sample was PBMCs or T cells enriched from blood (not recorded which). Receptors were obtained from a woman under 30 who had recovered from COVID-19. Both conserved end residues are part of each CDR3. D genes are given only for firm matches. Clone size is not always given. Where it is, it says once, few, many or a class for expanded clones.

TRBJ2-7 | many | TRBV28 | NA | TGTGCCAGCAGCCCTAAGTATTACCAGGGTATTCCCTACGAGCAGTACTTC | CASSPKYYQGIPYEQYF
TRBJ2-7 | NA | TRBV28 | TRBD1 | TGTGCCAGCACCCTGTGGGAGACAGGGGGCTTAGGCGAGCAGTACTTC | CASTLWETGGLGEQYF
TRBJ2-3 | NA | TRBV2 | NA | TGTGCCAGCAGTGAACTTGTCGTGCGCGGGGATACGCAGTATTTT | CASSELVVRGDTQYF
TRBJ2-2 | NA | TRBV7-3 | TRBD2 | TGTGCCAGCAGCTCCACCAATAGCGGGAGGGGGGAGCTGTTTTTT | CASSSTNSGRGELFF
TRBJ2-7 | NA | TRBV27 | TRBD1 | TGTGCCAGCAGTCTCCGACAGGGCCCCTACGAGCAGTACTTC | CASSLRQGPYEQYF
TRBJ2-7 | NA | TRBV2 | NA | TGTGCCAGCAGAGATGCCCCTCTGCGCGAGCAGTACTTC | CASRDAPLREQYF
TRBJ2-7 | NA | TRBV5-4 | NA | TGTGCCAGCAGCTTGCGGTGGGCCGGGAAGGAGCAGTACTTC | CASSLRWAGKEQYF
TRBJ2-1 | NA | TRBV29-1 | TRBD2 | TGCAGCGTTGAATTCGGGAGGGCCATCAATGAGCAGTTCTTC | CSVEFGRAINEQFF
TRBJ1-2 | NA | TRBV5-1 | TRBD1 | TGCGCCAGCAGCAGTGAGATTGGACAGGGGGACTATGGCTACACCTTC | CASSSEIGQGDYGYTF
TRBJ1-6 | NA | TRBV18 | TRBD1 | TGTGCCAGCTCACCAGACAGGGAGCGTTCACCCCTCCACTTT | CASSPDRERSPLHF
TRBJ1-1 | NA | TRBV5-1 | TRBD1 | TGCGCCAGCAGGTTACCGGGACAGGGGAACACTGAAGCTTTCTTT | CASRLPGQGNTEAFF
TRBJ2-7 | few | TRBV3-1/TRBV3-2 | NA | TGTGCCAGCAGCCAAGGTTTTCGCGGCTCCTACGAGCAGTACTTC | CASSQGFRGSYEQYF
TRBJ1-2 | NA | TRBV4-1 | NA | TGCGCCAGCAGCCAAGAAGACAGAAACAGATTCTATGGCTACACCTTC | CASSQEDRNRFYGYTF
TRBJ1-5 | NA | TRBV10-3 | NA | TGTGCCATCAGTGAGGGGAGGGTCGGTCAGCCCCAGCATTTT | CAISEGRVGQPQHF
TRBJ1-1 | once | TRBV19 | NA | TGTGCCAGTAGTCCTAAGGGGGGGGCGAAGCACACTGAAGCTTTCTTT | CASSPKGGAKHTEAFF
TRBJ1-4 | once | TRBV13 | NA | TGTGCCAGCAGCCCAGGACAGCTAAATGAAAAACTGTTTTTT | CASSPGQLNEKLFF
TRBJ2-5 | NA | TRBV11-3 | TRBD1 | TGTGCCAGCAGCTCGGGGACAGGGATTTTTCGGGTAGGAGAGACCCAGTACTTC | CASSSGTGIFRVGETQYF
TRBJ1-2 | NA | TRBV25-1 | TRBD1 | TGTGCCAGCAGTGATCCCGGACAGGGGAGCGGCTACACCTTC | CASSDPGQGSGYTF
TRBJ1-2 | NA | TRBV18 | TRBD1 | TGTGCCAGCTCACCAGGACAGGGCGGCGGCTACACCTTC | CASSPGQGGGYTF
TRBJ1-2 | NA | TRBV29-1 | NA | TGCAGCGTTGAAGAACAACTAGGGACTAGGGGGATCAATGGCTACACCTTC | CSVEEQLGTRGINGYTF
TRBJ2-7 | NA | TRBV25-1 | NA | TGTGCCAGCAGTGATTCAGGGGTTAAATCCTACGAGCAGTACTTC | CASSDSGVKSYEQYF
TRBJ1-2 | NA | TRBV4-1 | NA | TGCGCCAGCAGCCAAGGTCTGGCGGAGAACTATGGCTACACCTTC | CASSQGLAENYGYTF
TRBJ2-3 | NA | TRBV2 | TRBD2 | TGTGCCAGCAGTGAAGCGCCGGGACTAGCCATAGATACGCAGTATTTT | CASSEAPGLAIDTQYF
TRBJ2-5 | once | TRBV7-9 | TRBD2 | TGTGCCAGCAGAGCCGGGACTAGCGGGATTCGGCGAGAGACCCAGTACTTC | CASRAGTSGIRRETQYF
TRBJ2-7 | once | TRBV27 | NA | TGTGCCAGCAGTTTATCGTCGGCCTACGAGCAGTACTTC | CASSLSSAYEQYF
TRBJ1-2 | NA | TRBV29-1 | NA | TGCAGCGTTGGAGGACAGACCTACACCTTC | CSVGGQTYTF
TRBJ1-3 | few | TRBV6-5 | NA | TGTGCCAGCAGTCGGACACGCTCTGGAAACACCATATATTTT | CASSRTRSGNTIYF
TRBJ1-3 | NA | TRBV7-8 | TRBD1 | TGTGCCAGCAGCCTCAGACAGGGGCCCCACACCATATATTTT | CASSLRQGPHTIYF
TRBJ2-3 | NA | TRBV27 | NA | TGTGCCAGCAGTTTGGGCCCCAGGGATACGCAGTATTTT | CASSLGPRDTQYF
TRBJ2-6 | few | TRBV23-1 | TRBD1 | TGCGCCAGCAGTCAATCGAAGGTGGGACAGGGAAGCTCTGGGGCCAACGTCCTGACTTTC | CASSQSKVGQGSSGANVLTF
TRBJ1-2 | NA | TRBV23-1 | NA | TGCGCCAGCAGTCAATGGGGGGAAAGAGGCTACACCTTC | CASSQWGERGYTF
TRBJ2-5 | NA | TRBV27 | TRBD2 | TGTGCCAGCAGTTTATGGGGGGGCCAAGAGACCCAGTACTTC | CASSLWGGQETQYF
TRBJ2-7 | once | TRBV5-1 | TRBD2 | TGCGCCAGCAGCGCCGGGACTAGCGGGAGCCGTAGAACTTACGAGCAGTACTTC | CASSAGTSGSRRTYEQYF
TRBJ2-3 | NA | TRBV7-2 | TRBD2 | TGTGCCAGCAGCTTAGAGGCCAGCGGGGGGCGGGATACGCAGTATTTT | CASSLEASGGRDTQYF
TRBJ1-1 | NA | TRBV7-3 | NA | TGTGCCAGCAGCTTAGGGAACAGGGACATCACTGAAGCTTTCTTT | CASSLGNRDITEAFF
TRBJ2-7 | NA | TRBV4-1 | NA | TGCGCCAGCAGCCAAGTTCCAACGCGGGACAGCGAGCAGTACTTC | CASSQVPTRDSEQYF
TRBJ1-5 | NA | TRBV6-2/TRBV6-3 | NA | TGTGCCAGCAGCTCCCCGAGGGTTTCGCACCAGCCCCAGCATTTT | CASSSPRVSHQPQHF
TRBJ2-2 | NA | TRBV3-1/TRBV3-2 | NA | TGTGCCAGCAGCCAACGGGCGGGTGCAGGGGAGCTGTTTTTT | CASSQRAGAGELFF
TRBJ1-1 | NA | TRBV3-1/TRBV3-2 | NA | TGTGCCAGCAGCCAAGCCTTGACAGTTAACACTGAAGCTTTCTTT | CASSQALTVNTEAFF
TRBJ1-1 | once | TRBV29-1 | TRBD1 | TGCAGCGTTGAAGGGACAGGGATAGGCACTGAAGCTTTCTTT | CSVEGTGIGTEAFF
TRBJ2-2 | NA | TRBV5-1 | TRBD1 | TGCGCCAGCAGCTTAACAGGGGGCACCGGGGAGCTGTTTTTT | CASSLTGGTGELFF
TRBJ2-5 | NA | TRBV4-3 | NA | TGCGCCAGCAGCCAACAACCGGGACTTTTTGTGGAGACCCAGTACTTC | CASSQQPGLFVETQYF
TRBJ2-3 | NA | TRBV7-2 | TRBD2 | TGTGCCAGCAGCTCAACTAGCGGGGCAAGCACAGATACGCAGTATTTT | CASSSTSGASTDTQYF